This section outlines one T cell receptor (beta chain) sequence together with its context. Its cognate antigen is unknown. PCR was performed using 60 Vbeta and 13 Jbeta primers. Sequencing used immunoSEQ multiplex PCR; TCRdb keeps in-frame clones, though not all of them. The data show about 200,000 clones, around 76% seen once. The entry originates in a study of cytomegalovirus exposure and HLA in healthy donors. This CDR3 has 14 residues. With 0 bases removed from V and 5 bases from J, the gap between germline ends came to 11 bases. Germline V lookup: CDR1 SGHRS, CDR2 YFSETQ. Study results and limitations: The study put some 150 TCR beta chains on its list as cytomegalovirus-associated.

Sample: PBMCs. This rearrangement joins TRBV5-1 to TRBJ2-5; the D is unclear. The TCR sequence derives from a man between 35 and 55 years old in good health and CMV-seropositive. CDR3 DNA: TGCGCCAGCAGCTTGGGCGGAAACGGGGAGACCCAGTACTTC. It encodes CASSLGGNGETQYF.